Described below is a single T cell receptor (beta chain) sequence and its context. These data are taken from a study of blood T cell repertoires in COVID-19. The CDR3 runs to 14 residues. The ends were cut back, 7 bases at V and 4 bases at J, with 16 bases in the middle. CDR1 and CDR2 (germline): WNHNN, SYGVQD (reference sequence). Sequencing was performed with immunoSEQ multiplex PCR; in TCRdb, only in-frame clones are kept and a portion is missing. The sample lists about 210,000 clones; about four fifths were seen once. This clonotype was obtained from a woman between 45 and 60 years old with active or convalescent COVID-19. The sample taken for sequencing was peripheral blood. This chain links TRBV10-1 with TRBJ1-2; D perhaps matches TRBD1 (6 bases). In DNA, the CDR3 is TGCGCCAGCACCACCACATGCAGGGGCTATGGCTACACCTTC. Translated: CASTTTCRGYGYTF.